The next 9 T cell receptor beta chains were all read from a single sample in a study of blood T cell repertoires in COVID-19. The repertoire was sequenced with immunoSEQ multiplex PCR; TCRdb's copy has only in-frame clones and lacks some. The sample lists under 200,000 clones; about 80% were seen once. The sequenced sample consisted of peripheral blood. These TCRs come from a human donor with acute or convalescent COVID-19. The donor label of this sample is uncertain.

The CDR3: CASSLTDRETQPQHF. CDR3 bases: TGTGCCAGCAGCTTGACCGACAGGGAGACTCAGCCCCAGCATTTT. This rearrangement joins TRBV5-8 to TRBJ1-5; 7 positions match TRBD1. The junction had 7 bases not matched to a gene; V was cut back by 1 base and J by 6 bases. The germline V gene encodes CDR1 SGHTS and CDR2 YDEGEE. CDR3 length: 15 residues.

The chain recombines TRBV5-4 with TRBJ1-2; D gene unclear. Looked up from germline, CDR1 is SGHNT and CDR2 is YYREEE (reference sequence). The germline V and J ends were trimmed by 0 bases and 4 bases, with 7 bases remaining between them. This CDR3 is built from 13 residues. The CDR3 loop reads CASSLDRSYGYTF. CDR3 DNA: TGTGCCAGCAGCTTGGACCGGTCCTATGGCTACACCTTC.

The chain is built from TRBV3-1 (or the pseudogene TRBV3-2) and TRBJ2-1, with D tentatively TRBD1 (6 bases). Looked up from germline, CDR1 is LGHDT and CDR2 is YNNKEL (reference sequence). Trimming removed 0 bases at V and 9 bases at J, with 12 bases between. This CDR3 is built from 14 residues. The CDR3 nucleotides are TGTGCCAGCAGCCAAGATCTGGGGGCCGGTGAGCAGTTCTTC. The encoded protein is CASSQDLGAGEQFF.

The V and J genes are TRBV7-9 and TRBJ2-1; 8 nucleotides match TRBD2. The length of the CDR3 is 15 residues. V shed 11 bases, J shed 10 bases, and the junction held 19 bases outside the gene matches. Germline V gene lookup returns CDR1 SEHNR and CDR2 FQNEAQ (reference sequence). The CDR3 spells CARAPIQRETREQFF. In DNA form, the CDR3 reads TGTGCCCGGGCCCCCATACAGCGGGAGACTCGGGAGCAGTTCTTC.

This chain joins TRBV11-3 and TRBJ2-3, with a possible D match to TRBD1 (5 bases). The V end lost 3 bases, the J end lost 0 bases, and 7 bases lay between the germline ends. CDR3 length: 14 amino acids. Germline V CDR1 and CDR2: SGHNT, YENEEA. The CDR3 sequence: CASSLTASTDTQYF. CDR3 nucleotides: TGTGCCAGCAGCTTGACAGCCAGCACAGATACGCAGTATTTT.

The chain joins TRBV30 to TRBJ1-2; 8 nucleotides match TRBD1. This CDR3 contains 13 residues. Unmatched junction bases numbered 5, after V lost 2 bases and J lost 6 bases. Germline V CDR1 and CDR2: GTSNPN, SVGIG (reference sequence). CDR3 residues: CAWSPGGVDGYTF. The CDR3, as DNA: TGTGCCTGGAGTCCAGGGGGCGTTGATGGCTACACCTTC.

CDR3 residues: CASSPAGGNGSPLHF. The CDR3 bases are TGTGCCAGCAGCCCCGCAGGGGGCAACGGTTCACCCCTCCACTTT. The chain carries TRBV7-9 and TRBJ1-6, with 8 bases lining up with TRBD1. The length of the CDR3 is 15 residues. V dropped 5 bases and J dropped 9; count of bases not matched to a gene: 9. Per the germline V gene, CDR1 is SEHNR and CDR2 is FQNEAQ (reference sequence).

The CDR3 spells CASSAGGGARTDTQYF. The CDR3 DNA is TGTGCCAGCAGTGCGGGCGGGGGGGCTAGGACAGATACGCAGTATTTT. The chain has TRBV6-1 and TRBJ2-3, with TRBD2 matching over 9 bases. The CDR3 has 16 residues. V shed 4 bases, J shed 3 bases, and the junction held 8 bases outside the gene matches. CDR1 and CDR2 (germline): MNHNS, SASEGT.

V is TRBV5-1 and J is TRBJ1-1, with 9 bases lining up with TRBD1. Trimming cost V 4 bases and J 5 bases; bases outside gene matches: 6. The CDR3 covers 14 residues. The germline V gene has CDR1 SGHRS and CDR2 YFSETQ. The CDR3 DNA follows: TGCGCCAGCAGCCCGGGGACAGGGAAAACTGAAGCTTTCTTT. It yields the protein CASSPGTGKTEAFF.